Listed below are T cell receptor beta chains from one sample, sequenced in a study of shared clonotypes between healthy human individuals. The protocol was immunoSEQ multiplex PCR, while the TCRdb copy is restricted to in-frame clones and leaves out a portion. The sample holds roughly 2 million clones, about 94% seen once. The specimen was naive CD8+ T cells sorted from blood. Every receptor here comes from a man aged 18 to 30 in good health. The conserved cysteine and the conserved F or W are not part of the CDR3 here. For some rows the clone size is stated as once, few or many, or as a class when expanded; others skip it.

size	V	CDR3
-	TRBV4-3	ASSQGARAGSYEQF
-	TRBV5-6	ASSTSVAYEQY
-	TRBV7-9	ASSLPKGHLNTEAF
-	TRBV5-6	ASIPAGGYGEQY
-	TRBV5-1	ASSPWTNEKLF
-	TRBV27	ASRLKTGANTGELF
-	TRBV4-1	ASSLGQGAAEAF
-	TRBV27	ASSLTSGYYNEQF
-	TRBV7-8	ASSVGQTFSYNEQF
-	TRBV5-1	ASTRRGKETQY
-	TRBV6-5	ASSYAEGGAYEQY
-	TRBV7-9	ASSFLAGGPHEQF
-	TRBV9	ASSGRQSSYEQY
once	TRBV15	ATSRDLIDEQF
-	TRBV7-2	ASNQFRGEGEQF
-	TRBV4-1	ASSQVYGGLNNEQF
-	TRBV27	ASSIFWGSNQPQH
-	TRBV5-1	ASSSIPTGGEAF
-	TRBV30	AWSVMGVETQY
-	TRBV7-2	ASSFADNTDTQY
-	TRBV19	ASSLGPSYEQY
-	TRBV15	ATSRERTATNEKLF
few	TRBV11-3	ASSLRDSYEQY
-	TRBV4-3	ASSQAQGNEQF
-	TRBV4-1	ASSLKEGIYEQY
-	TRBV27	ASSYLGGRAISEQY
-	TRBV2	ASRSLAGGPNTGELF
-	TRBV4-1	ASSQVQSVDTQY
-	TRBV28	ASSWESNQPQH
-	TRBV5-8	ASSLGYGETNTEAF
-	TRBV7-9	ASSVGLAGGEQY
-	TRBV4-1	ASSRIGGDTQY
-	TRBV5-6	ASSFATGTGANVLT
-	TRBV2	ASSEALWDEQY
-	TRBV6-5	ASSHRDSYHNEQF
-	TRBV5-1	ASSLAGTNTEAF
-	TRBV5-1	ASSLAEGNIQY
-	TRBV28	ATKTGGDEQY
-	TRBV28	AVGPTQY
-	TRBV7-2	ASSVLAGGIYNEQF
-	TRBV30	AWSWEETNSPLH
-	TRBV5-4	ASSPEGGALSSPLH
-	TRBV4-3	ASSPEGLAGTESYNEQF
once	TRBV18	ASSLPTRGWYEQY
-	TRBV5-5	ASSFPTKLADTYEQY
-	TRBV7-9	ASSLGPGGIYNEQF